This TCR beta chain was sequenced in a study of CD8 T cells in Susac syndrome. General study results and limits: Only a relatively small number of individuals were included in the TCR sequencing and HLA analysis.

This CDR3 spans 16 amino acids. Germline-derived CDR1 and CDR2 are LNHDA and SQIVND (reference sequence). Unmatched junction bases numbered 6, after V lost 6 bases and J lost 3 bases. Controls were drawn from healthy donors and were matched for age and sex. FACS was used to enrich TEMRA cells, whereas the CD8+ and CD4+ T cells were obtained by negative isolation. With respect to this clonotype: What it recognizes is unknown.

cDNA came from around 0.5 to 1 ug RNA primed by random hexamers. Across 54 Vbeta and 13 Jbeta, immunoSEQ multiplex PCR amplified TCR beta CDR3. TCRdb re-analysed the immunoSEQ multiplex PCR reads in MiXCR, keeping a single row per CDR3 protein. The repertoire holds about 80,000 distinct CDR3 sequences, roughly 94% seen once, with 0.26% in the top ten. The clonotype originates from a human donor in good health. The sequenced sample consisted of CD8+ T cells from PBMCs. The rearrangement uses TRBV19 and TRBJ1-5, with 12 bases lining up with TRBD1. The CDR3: CASSPGQGANNQPQHF. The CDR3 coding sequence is TGTGCCAGTAGCCCGGGACAGGGGGCCAACAATCAGCCCCAGCATTTT.